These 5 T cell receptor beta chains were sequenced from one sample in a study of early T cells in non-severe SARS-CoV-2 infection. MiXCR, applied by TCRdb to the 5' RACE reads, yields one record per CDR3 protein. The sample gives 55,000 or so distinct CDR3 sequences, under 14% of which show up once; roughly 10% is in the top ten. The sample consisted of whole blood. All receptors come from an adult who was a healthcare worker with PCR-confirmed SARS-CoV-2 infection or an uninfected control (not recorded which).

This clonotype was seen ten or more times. CDR3 bases: TGCAGCGTTGAAGCCGGGGACAGGGACGATGAGCAGTTCTTC. This sequence encodes CSVEAGDRDDEQFF. V and J are TRBV29-1 and TRBJ2-1; TRBD1 matches at 9 bases. The V gene end was trimmed by 1 base and the J gene end by 8 bases; junction bases not matched to a gene: 6. The CDR3 is 14 residues long. Germline assignment: CDR1 SQVTM and CDR2 ANQGSEA.

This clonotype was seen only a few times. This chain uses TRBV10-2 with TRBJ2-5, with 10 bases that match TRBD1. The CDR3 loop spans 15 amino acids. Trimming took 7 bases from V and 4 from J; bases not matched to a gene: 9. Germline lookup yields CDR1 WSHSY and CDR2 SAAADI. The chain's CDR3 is CASKGYRQGAETQYF. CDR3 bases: TGCGCCAGCAAAGGCTACCGACAGGGGGCAGAGACCCAGTACTTC.

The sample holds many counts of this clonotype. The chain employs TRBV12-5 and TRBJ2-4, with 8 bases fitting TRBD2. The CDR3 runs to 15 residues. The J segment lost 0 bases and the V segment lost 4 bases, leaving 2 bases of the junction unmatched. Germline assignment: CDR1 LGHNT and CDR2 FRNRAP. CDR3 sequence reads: CASGSLAGAKNIQYF. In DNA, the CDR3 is TGTGCTAGTGGTTCGCTAGCGGGAGCCAAAAACATTCAGTACTTC.

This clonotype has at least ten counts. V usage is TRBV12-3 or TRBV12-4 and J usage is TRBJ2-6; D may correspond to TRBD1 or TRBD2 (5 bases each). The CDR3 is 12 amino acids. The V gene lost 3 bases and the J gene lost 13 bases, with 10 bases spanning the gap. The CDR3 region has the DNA TGTGCCAGCAGTTTCGGGACCAGGGTCCTGACTTTC. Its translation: CASSFGTRVLTF.

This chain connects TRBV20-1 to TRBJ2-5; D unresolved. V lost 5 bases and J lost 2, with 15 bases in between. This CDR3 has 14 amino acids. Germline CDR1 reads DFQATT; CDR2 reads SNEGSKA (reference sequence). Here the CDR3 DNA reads TGCAGTGCTTCGGCGAAACCAGTTCAAGAGACCCAGTACTTC. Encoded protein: CSASAKPVQETQYF.